This T cell receptor (beta chain) was identified during a study of identical twins. Findings of the study overall: In monozygotic twins, models underestimated the sharing of out-of-frame TCR alpha. Weaker excess twin sharing was observed in beta out-of-frame sequences.

Via MiXCR, TCRdb re-called the 5' RACE reads, giving one row per CDR3 protein. This table holds 600,000 to 800,000 distinct CDR3 sequences, 20% to 25% found once. The length of the CDR3 is 15 residues. The ends lost 2 bases at V and 2 bases at J; junction bases unmatched: 5. Germline V gene lookup returns CDR1 MNHEY and CDR2 SVGAGI. Points on this clonotype: Its antigen is undetermined.

The sample also formed part of further work on T cells expressing NK-cell markers.

This chain uses TRBV6-5 with TRBJ2-7; 8 bases line up with TRBD1. The sequenced material came from PBMCs. The clonotype comes from a woman under 30 in good health. In DNA, the CDR3 is TGTGCCAGCAGTTACGGGACAGGAGGGACCTACGAGCAGTACTTC. It translates to CASSYGTGGTYEQYF.